The 5 T cell receptor beta chains below all came from one sample that was sequenced in a study of shared clonotypes between healthy human individuals. TCRdb keeps only in-frame clones here, not all; method: immunoSEQ multiplex PCR. Of millions of clones listed, over 90% are singletons. Sequencing was carried out using naive CD4+ T cells from PBMCs. Subset denoted: CD45RA+ positively selected. The receptors were sampled from a man younger than 30 in good health. Some clones in this sample may be carry-over from other donors' samples.

The chain recombines TRBV5-6 with TRBJ1-2; TRBD1 agrees at 7 bases. The V and J ends lost 3 bases and 4 bases, in that order; junction bases with no gene match: 9. The germline gives CDR1 SGHDT, CDR2 YYEEEE. This CDR3 spans 15 amino acids. The chain's CDR3 is CASSSPGTAVYGYTF. In nucleotides, the CDR3 is TGTGCCAGCAGCTCACCCGGGACAGCCGTCTATGGCTACACCTTC. Full variable domain (rest looked up from reference TRBV5-6 and TRBJ1-2): DAGVTQSPTHLIKTRGQQVTLRCSPKSGHDTVSWYQQALGQGPQFIFQYYEEEERQRGNFPDRFSGHQFPNYSSELNVNALLLGDSALYLCASSSPGTAVYGYTFGSGTRLTVV.

The sample holds one count of this clone. The chain joins TRBV5-6 to TRBJ1-2; D is perhaps TRBD1 (5 bases). The CDR3 runs 13 residues. CDR1 SGHDT and CDR2 YYEEEE come from the germline V gene. The ends were cut back, 0 bases at V and 7 bases at J, with 10 bases in the middle. As DNA, the CDR3 is TGTGCCAGCAGCTTGGACAGGAGCGGTGGCTACACCTTC. The encoded protein is CASSLDRSGGYTF. Complete variable domain (other parts from reference TRBV5-6 and TRBJ1-2): DAGVTQSPTHLIKTRGQQVTLRCSPKSGHDTVSWYQQALGQGPQFIFQYYEEEERQRGNFPDRFSGHQFPNYSSELNVNALLLGDSALYLCASSLDRSGGYTFGSGTRLTVV.

The chain has TRBV6-5 and TRBJ2-3; 7 positions agree with TRBD2. Germline assignment: CDR1 MNHEY and CDR2 SVGAGI. CDR3 size: 15 residues. The V gene end was trimmed by 8 bases and the J gene end by 0 bases; junction bases not matched to a gene: 8. The CDR3 here is CASGGLAESTDTQYF. DNA of the CDR3: TGTGCCAGCGGTGGGCTAGCGGAAAGCACAGATACGCAGTATTTT.

The chain employs TRBV19 and TRBJ1-2; TRBD1 is a possible D gene (5 bases). The CDR3 length is 13 residues. Germline CDR1 LNHDA, CDR2 SQIVND (reference sequence). The V gene lost 3 bases and the J gene lost 4 bases, with 9 bases spanning the gap. The CDR3 reads CASSIGGAYGYTF. In nucleotides, the CDR3 is TGTGCCAGTAGTATCGGTGGGGCCTATGGCTACACCTTC.

This clone was recorded many times. The chain uses TRBV19 and TRBJ2-3; 8 bases map to TRBD1. CDR1 is LNHDA, CDR2 SQIVND, per germline (reference sequence). The CDR3 is made up of 15 amino acids. The junction had 3 bases not matched to a gene; V was cut back by 2 bases and J by 2 bases. The CDR3 sequence is CASSIRDRFTDTQYF. In nucleotides, the CDR3 is TGTGCCAGTAGTATAAGGGACAGGTTCACAGATACGCAGTATTTT.